Each of the 17 T cell receptor beta chains below was sequenced from the same sample in a study of T cell clonotyping in hematopoietic cell transplantation. TCRdb's table, derived via immunoSEQ multiplex PCR, lists solely in-frame clones and lacks some. The sample holds some 10,000 clones, roughly 87% seen once. Sequencing was performed on PBMCs, taken 100 days after allogeneic stem cell transplant. Source of these receptors: an older female patient who had an allogeneic stem cell transplant from an unrelated donor, so the T cells may come from the graft donor. Some clones in this sample may be carry-over from other donors' samples.

The chain employs TRBV4-1 and TRBJ1-3, with D unresolved. The CDR3 spans 18 residues. V shed 0 bases and J shed 3 bases, with 18 bases lying between them. The germline V gene has CDR1 MGHRA and CDR2 YSYEKL. The CDR3: CASSQDGVEREYGNTIYF. CDR3 sequence (DNA): TGCGCCAGCAGCCAAGATGGGGTGGAGAGGGAATATGGAAACACCATATATTTT.

Judged by abundance, this clone is large (0.1 to 1%). The V gene is TRBV14, the J gene TRBJ1-1; the D is unclear. In germline, CDR1 is SGHDN, CDR2 FVKESK. The CDR3 has 19 amino acids. Trimming removed 0 bases at V and 2 bases at J, with 22 bases between. The CDR3 bases are TGTGCCAGCAGCCAAGAGCATTTCCCCCGGGGAGGGAAAAACACTGAAGCTTTCTTT. This encodes CASSQEHFPRGGKNTEAFF.

The chain carries TRBV4-1 and TRBJ2-5; 15 bases agree with TRBD2. This CDR3 comprises 15 residues. Trimming removed 4 bases from V and 5 bases from J; junction bases left unmatched: 2. Germline V lookup: CDR1 MGHRA, CDR2 YSYEKL. The CDR3 DNA sequence: TGCGCCAGCAGCCTTGGACTAGCGGGAGGGGAGACCCAGTACTTC. Protein sequence: CASSLGLAGGETQYF.

The V call is TRBV9, the J call TRBJ2-5; D is possibly TRBD1 or TRBD2 (6 bases each). This CDR3 comprises 13 residues. Per germline, CDR1 SGDLS and CDR2 YYNGEE. The V and J ends lost 3 bases and 5 bases respectively, with 11 bases between them. The CDR3 region has the DNA TGTGCCAGCAGCGCAGGGGCGGGGGAGACCCAGTACTTC. Its translation is CASSAGAGETQYF.

The rearrangement uses TRBV7-9 and TRBJ1-5, with D maybe TRBD1 (6 bases). From germline, CDR1 is SEHNR and CDR2 FQNEAQ (reference sequence). Trimming pared 5 bases from V and 1 base from J, leaving 9 bases between. CDR3 length: 14 residues. Written as DNA, the CDR3 is TGTGCCAGCAGCCGGGACATAAGCAATCAGCCCCAGCATTTT. As protein: CASSRDISNQPQHF.

V gene TRBV7-3 combines with J gene TRBJ2-3, with D unclear. The CDR3 contains 13 residues. The V end was cut by 5 bases, the J end by 2 bases, with 8 bases between. Germline V lookup: CDR1 SGHTA, CDR2 FQGTGA. The CDR3 DNA is TGTGCCAGCAGCCCCTACGTCACAGATACGCAGTATTTT. Its protein is CASSPYVTDTQYF.

The V gene is TRBV12-2, the J gene TRBJ1-4. TRBV12-2 is an annotated pseudogene. The CDR3 is 18 residues long. The CDR3 loop is CASRPAPRELATNEKLFF. The CDR3 DNA follows: TGTGCAAGTCGCCCGGCCCCCAGAGAGTTAGCAACTAATGAAAAACTGTTTTTT.

The chain couples TRBV7-4 to TRBJ1-2, with unresolved D. From germline, CDR1 is SGHVT and CDR2 SQSDAQ. CDR3 size: 14 residues. V lost 1 base to trimming and J lost 4 bases, with 10 bases between them. Written as DNA, the CDR3 is TGTGCCAGCAGCTTAGATGGTATCAGCTATGGCTACACCTTC. Its translation is CASSLDGISYGYTF.

The chain uses TRBV27 and TRBJ1-1, with D possibly matching TRBD1 (6 bases). With 4 bases removed from V and 11 bases from J, the gap between germline ends came to 14 bases. The CDR3 totals 12 residues. Germline V gene lookup returns CDR1 MNHEY and CDR2 SMNVEV (reference sequence). The CDR3 nucleotides are TGTGCCAGCAGTTCGAACAGGGTGGTGGCTTTCTTT. This sequence encodes CASSSNRVVAFF.

V gene TRBV5-1 combines with J gene TRBJ2-3, with TRBD2 identical over 7 bases. The CDR3 is 15 amino acids. Per the germline V gene, CDR1 is SGHRS and CDR2 is YFSETQ. J lost 6 bases, V lost 0 bases, and 7 bases had no gene match. CDR3 bases: TGCGCCAGCAGCTTGGGAGTAGCGGGCCCCGATACGCAGTATTTT. Protein: CASSLGVAGPDTQYF.

The chain joins TRBV27 to TRBJ2-1, with D unclear. Deletions cut 9 bases from V and 7 bases from J, with 16 bases between. The germline V gene has CDR1 MNHEY and CDR2 SMNVEV (reference sequence). The CDR3 extends over 13 amino acids. Here the CDR3 DNA reads TGTGCCAGTAGCTGGCTCCCCGGGAATGAGCAGTTCTTC. Its translation is CASSWLPGNEQFF.

The chain uses TRBV2 and TRBJ2-7, with 9 bases matching TRBD2. There are 15 residues in the CDR3. Germline CDR1 SNHLY, CDR2 FYNNEI. V gave up 6 bases and J gave up 3 bases; unmatched junction bases: 9. CDR3 residues: CASRSGGRAFYEQYF. In DNA, the CDR3 is TGTGCCAGCAGATCCGGCGGGAGGGCCTTCTACGAGCAGTACTTC.

The chain uses TRBV4-2 and TRBJ2-7; no clear D gene. The CDR3 consists of 13 residues. With 0 bases removed from V and 0 bases from J, the gap between germline ends came to 3 bases. Germline V gene lookup returns CDR1 LGHNA and CDR2 YNFKEQ. CDR3 in amino acids: CASSQDDSYEQYF. The CDR3, as DNA: TGTGCCAGCAGCCAAGATGACTCCTACGAGCAGTACTTC.

The CDR3 is CASSLSRTVQTEAFF. The DNA for the CDR3 is TGTGCCAGCAGTTTATCGAGAACAGTTCAGACTGAAGCTTTCTTT. V usage is TRBV27 and J usage is TRBJ1-1; no definite D call. The V and J ends lost 0 bases and 5 bases respectively, with 13 bases between them. The CDR3 runs 15 residues. CDR1 is MNHEY, CDR2 SMNVEV, per germline (reference sequence).

The chain links TRBV7-9 to TRBJ2-7, with no clear D. Germline CDR1 and CDR2: SEHNR and FQNEAQ (reference sequence). V was trimmed by 4 bases and J by 2 bases, leaving 6 bases between them. This CDR3 has 12 amino acids. The CDR3 region is CASSSYTYEQYF. CDR3 in DNA: TGTGCCAGCAGCTCCTACACCTACGAGCAGTACTTC.

The gene calls are TRBV6-5 and TRBJ2-5, with D unresolved. Germline CDR1 reads MNHEY; CDR2 reads SVGAGI. CDR3 length: 14 amino acids. V was pared by 0 bases and J by 3 bases, with 8 bases between. DNA of the CDR3: TGTGCCAGCAGTTACTCCTCCTGGAAAGAGACCCAGTACTTC. Amino acids: CASSYSSWKETQYF.

The V and J genes are TRBV5-1 and TRBJ2-1, with 10 bases identical to TRBD2. Germline loops: CDR1 SGHRS, CDR2 YFSETQ. This CDR3 spans 16 amino acids. Trimming at V came to 3 bases and at J to 6 bases, leaving 9 bases not matched to a gene. CDR3 DNA: TGCGCCAGCAGCTCAATTCTAGCGGGAGCTCCCAATGAGCAGTTCTTC. Protein sequence: CASSSILAGAPNEQFF. The entire variable domain, with the rest obtained from reference TRBV5-1 and TRBJ2-1, is as follows: KAGVTQTPRYLIKTRGQQVTLSCSPISGHRSVSWYQQTPGQGLQFLFEYFSETQRNKGNFPGRFSGRQFSNSRSEMNVSTLELGDSALYLCASSSILAGAPNEQFFGPGTRLTVL.